The rows below give T cell receptor beta chains drawn from one sample of a study of cytomegalovirus exposure and HLA in healthy donors. The method was immunoSEQ multiplex PCR; TCRdb's version includes in-frame clones alone and lacks a portion of them. The data show approximately 93,000 clones, approximately 83% seen once. The specimen was PBMCs. The receptors were sampled from a man between 45 and 60 years old in good health and CMV-seronegative. CDR3s include the opening cysteine and the closing phenylalanine or tryptophan. The D gene is left open where the match is weak. Clone size is given for some rows only: seen once, a few or many times, or a class if the clone is expanded.

j_call | v_call | clone_size | d_call | cdr3_aa | cdr3_nt
TRBJ2-2 | TRBV10-3 | - | - | CAISGTDTNTGELFF | TGTGCCATCAGTGGGACAGACACGAACACCGGGGAGCTGTTTTTT
TRBJ2-7 | TRBV29-1 | - | TRBD2 | CSAGTSGSFSYEQYF | TGCAGCGCCGGGACTAGCGGGAGCTTTTCCTACGAGCAGTACTTC
TRBJ2-7 | TRBV28 | - | - | CASSNRGGSYEQYF | TGTGCCAGCAGCAATAGGGGGGGTTCCTACGAGCAGTACTTC
TRBJ2-7 | TRBV7-8 | - | TRBD1 | CASSVGQAYEQYF | TGTGCCAGCAGCGTGGGACAGGCCTACGAGCAGTACTTC
TRBJ2-3 | TRBV9 | - | - | CASSVAPSVSTDTQYF | TGTGCCAGCAGCGTAGCCCCTAGCGTGAGCACAGATACGCAGTATTTT
TRBJ2-1 | TRBV11-3 | - | TRBD2 | CASSSLGRESLNEQFF | TGTGCCAGCAGCTCCCTCGGGCGGGAGTCCCTTAATGAGCAGTTCTTC
TRBJ2-5 | TRBV25-1 | - | TRBD1 | CASSRGAGGQETQYF | TGTGCCAGCAGCAGAGGGGCAGGGGGACAAGAGACCCAGTACTTC
TRBJ2-1 | TRBV9 | - | TRBD2 | CASSAGREDNEQFF | TGTGCCAGCAGCGCCGGGAGGGAGGACAATGAGCAGTTCTTC
TRBJ2-7 | TRBV7-9 | - | - | CSSSLLGTYEQYF | TGTTCCAGCAGCTTATTAGGGACTTACGAGCAGTACTTC
TRBJ1-2 | TRBV19 | - | - | CASTPPGGDGYTF | TGTGCCAGTACTCCTCCGGGGGGAGATGGCTACACCTTC
TRBJ2-7 | TRBV13 | - | - | CASSRGYEQYF | TGTGCCAGCAGCCGCGGCTACGAGCAGTACTTC
TRBJ2-7 | TRBV28 | - | TRBD2 | CASSGTSGSLGEQYF | TGTGCCAGCAGTGGGACTAGCGGGAGTCTTGGCGAGCAGTACTTC
TRBJ2-1 | TRBV5-1 | few | TRBD2 | CASSFGTSGSFYNEQFF | TGCGCCAGCAGCTTCGGGACTAGCGGATCCTTCTACAATGAGCAGTTCTTC
TRBJ2-7 | TRBV7-2 | once | TRBD2 | CASSYTPLAGGAYEQYF | TGTGCCAGCAGCTACACACCTCTAGCGGGAGGTGCCTACGAGCAGTACTTC
TRBJ2-2 | TRBV4-1 | - | TRBD1 | CASSQTGGSAGELFF | TGCGCCAGCAGCCAAACAGGGGGCAGCGCCGGGGAGCTGTTTTTT
TRBJ1-2 | TRBV6-5 | - | TRBD1 | CASSYGQGAGGYTF | TGTGCCAGCAGTTACGGACAGGGGGCCGGGGGCTACACCTTC
TRBJ2-1 | TRBV28 | - | - | CASSHRTEQFF | TGTGCCAGCAGTCACAGGACTGAGCAGTTCTTC
TRBJ2-5 | TRBV2 | once | TRBD2 | CASSGSTSGLQETQYF | TGTGCCAGCAGTGGTTCGACTAGCGGGTTACAAGAGACCCAGTACTTC
TRBJ1-2 | TRBV7-2 | - | - | CASSLELAAGYTF | TGTGCCAGCAGCTTAGAATTGGCGGCCGGCTACACCTTC
TRBJ2-1 | TRBV4-2 | - | - | CASSHGDEGGLRFNEQFF | TGTGCCAGCAGCCATGGGGATGAAGGTGGACTACGATTCAATGAGCAGTTCTTC
TRBJ2-2 | TRBV2 | - | TRBD1 | CASSGSGGRNTGELFF | TGTGCCAGCAGCGGCTCAGGGGGTAGGAACACCGGGGAGCTGTTTTTT
TRBJ1-5 | TRBV6-5 | - | - | CASSYGRGNQPQHF | TGTGCCAGCAGTTACGGGCGGGGAAATCAGCCCCAGCATTTT
TRBJ2-1 | TRBV4-1 | - | TRBD2 | CASSQVGTRRDEQFF | TGCGCCAGCAGCCAAGTAGGGACTAGAAGGGATGAGCAGTTCTTC
TRBJ2-7 | TRBV19 | - | TRBD2 | CASSMKTSGRIHEQYF | TGTGCCAGTAGTATGAAAACTAGCGGGAGGATCCACGAGCAGTACTTC